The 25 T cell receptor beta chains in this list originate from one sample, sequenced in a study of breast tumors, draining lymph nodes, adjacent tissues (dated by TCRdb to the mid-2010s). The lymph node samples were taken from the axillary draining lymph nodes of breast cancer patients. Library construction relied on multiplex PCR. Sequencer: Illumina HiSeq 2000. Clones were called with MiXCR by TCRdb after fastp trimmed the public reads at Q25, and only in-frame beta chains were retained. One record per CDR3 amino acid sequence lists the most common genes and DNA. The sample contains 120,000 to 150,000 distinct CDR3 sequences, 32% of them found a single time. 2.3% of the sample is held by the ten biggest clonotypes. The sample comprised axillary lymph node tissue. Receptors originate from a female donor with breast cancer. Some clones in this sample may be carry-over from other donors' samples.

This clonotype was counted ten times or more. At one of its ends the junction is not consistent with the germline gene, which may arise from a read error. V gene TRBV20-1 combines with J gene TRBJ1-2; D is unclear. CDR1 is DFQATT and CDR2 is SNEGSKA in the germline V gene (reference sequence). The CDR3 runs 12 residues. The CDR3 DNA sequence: TGCAGTGCTTACCGGATAAACTATGGCTCCACCTTC. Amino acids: CSAYRINYGSTF.

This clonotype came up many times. The DNA of the CDR3 is TGCGCCAGCAGCCAAGATTTTCCTTCGGGGGGCTATGGCTACACCTTC. This codes for CASSQDFPSGGYGYTF. The chain joins TRBV4-1 to TRBJ1-2; weak D call: TRBD1 (5 bases). This CDR3 contains 16 residues. Germline V gene data show CDR1 as MGHRA and CDR2 as YSYEKL. The ends were cut back, 0 bases at V and 4 bases at J, with 15 bases in the middle.

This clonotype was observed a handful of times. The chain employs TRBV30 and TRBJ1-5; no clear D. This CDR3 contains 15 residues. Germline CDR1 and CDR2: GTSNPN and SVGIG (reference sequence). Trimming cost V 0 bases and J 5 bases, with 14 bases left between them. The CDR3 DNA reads TGTGCCTGGAGTGTGGGAACTCAAGGGCATCAGCCCCAGCATTTT. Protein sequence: CAWSVGTQGHQPQHF.

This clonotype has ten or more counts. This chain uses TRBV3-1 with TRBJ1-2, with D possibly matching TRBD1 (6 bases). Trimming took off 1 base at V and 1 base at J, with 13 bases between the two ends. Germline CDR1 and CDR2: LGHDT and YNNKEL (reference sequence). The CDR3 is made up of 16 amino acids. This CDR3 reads CASSQADRRNNYGYTF. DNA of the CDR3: TGTGCCAGCAGCCAAGCGGACAGACGTAATAACTATGGCTACACCTTC.

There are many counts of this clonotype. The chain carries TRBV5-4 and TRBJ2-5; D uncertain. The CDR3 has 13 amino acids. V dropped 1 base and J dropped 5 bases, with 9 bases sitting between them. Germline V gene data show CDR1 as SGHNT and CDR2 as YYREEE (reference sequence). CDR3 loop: CASSLNFLETQYF. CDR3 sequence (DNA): TGTGCCAGCAGCTTGAACTTCCTTGAGACCCAGTACTTC.

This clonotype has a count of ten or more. The CDR3 DNA is TGCGCCAGCAGCGGTGATAACTATGGCTACACCTTC. Protein sequence: CASSGDNYGYTF. This chain joins TRBV5-1 and TRBJ1-2; D gene unclear. Trimming pared 4 bases from V and 1 base from J, leaving 5 bases between. CDR1 SGHRS and CDR2 YFSETQ come from the germline V gene. This CDR3 is built from 12 residues.

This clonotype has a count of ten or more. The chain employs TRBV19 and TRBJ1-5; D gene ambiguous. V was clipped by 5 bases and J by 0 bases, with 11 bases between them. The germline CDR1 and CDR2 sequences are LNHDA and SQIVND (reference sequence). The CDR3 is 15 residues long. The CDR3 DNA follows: TGTGCCAGTAGTGTCGGTCCATATAGCAATCAGCCCCAGCATTTT. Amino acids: CASSVGPYSNQPQHF. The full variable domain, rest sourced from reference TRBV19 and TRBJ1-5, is DGGITQSPKYLFRKEGQNVTLSCEQNLNHDAMYWYRQDPGQGLRLIYYSQIVNDFQKGDIAEGYSVSREKKESFPLTVTSAQKNPTAFYLCASSVGPYSNQPQHFGDGTRLSIL.

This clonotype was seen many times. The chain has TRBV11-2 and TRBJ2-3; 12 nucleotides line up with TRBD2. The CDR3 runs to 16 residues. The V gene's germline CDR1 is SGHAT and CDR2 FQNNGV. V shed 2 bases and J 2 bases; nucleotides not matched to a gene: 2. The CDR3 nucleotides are TGTGCCAGCAGCTTAAGACTAGCGGGGGCCACAGATACGCAGTATTTT. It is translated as CASSLRLAGATDTQYF.

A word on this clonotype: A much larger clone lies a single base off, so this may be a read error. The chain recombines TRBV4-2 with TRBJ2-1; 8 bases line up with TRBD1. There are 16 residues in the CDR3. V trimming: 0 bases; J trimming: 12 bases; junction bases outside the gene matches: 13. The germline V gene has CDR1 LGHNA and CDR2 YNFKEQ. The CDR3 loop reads CASSQESTGVYYGQFF. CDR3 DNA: TGTGCCAGCAGCCAAGAGTCGACAGGGGTTTATTATGGGCAGTTCTTC.

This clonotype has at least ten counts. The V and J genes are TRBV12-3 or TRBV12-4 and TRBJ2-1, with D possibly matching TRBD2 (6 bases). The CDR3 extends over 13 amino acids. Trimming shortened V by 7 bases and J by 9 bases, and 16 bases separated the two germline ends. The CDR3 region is CASKETSISEQFF. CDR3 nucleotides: TGTGCCAGCAAAGAGACTAGTATATCTGAGCAGTTCTTC.

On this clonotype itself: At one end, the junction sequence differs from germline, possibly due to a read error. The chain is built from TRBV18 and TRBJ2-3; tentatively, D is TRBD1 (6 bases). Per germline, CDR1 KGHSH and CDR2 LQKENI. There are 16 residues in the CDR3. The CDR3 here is CASSRNSRGRADAQYF. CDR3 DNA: TGTGCCAGCTCACGAAACTCCAGGGGTCGGGCAGATGCGCAGTATTTT.

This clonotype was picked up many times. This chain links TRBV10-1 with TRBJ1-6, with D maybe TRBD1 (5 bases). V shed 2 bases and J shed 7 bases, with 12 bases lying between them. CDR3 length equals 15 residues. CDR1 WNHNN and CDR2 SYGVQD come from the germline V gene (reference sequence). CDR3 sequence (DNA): TGCGCCAGCAGTGAGATAGCCGGGGCCAATTCACCCCTCCACTTT. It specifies CASSEIAGANSPLHF.

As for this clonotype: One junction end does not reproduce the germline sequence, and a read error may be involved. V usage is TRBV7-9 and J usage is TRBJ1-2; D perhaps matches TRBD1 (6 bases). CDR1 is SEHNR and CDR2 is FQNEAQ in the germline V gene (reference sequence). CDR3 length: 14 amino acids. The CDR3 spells CTSIPAGQLYGYTF. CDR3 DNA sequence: TGTACCAGCATCCCAGCCGGACAGCTCTATGGCTACACCTTC.

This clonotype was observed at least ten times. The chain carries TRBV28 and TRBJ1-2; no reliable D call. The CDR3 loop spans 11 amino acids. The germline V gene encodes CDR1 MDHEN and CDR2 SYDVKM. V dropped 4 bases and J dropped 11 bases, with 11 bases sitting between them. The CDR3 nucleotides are TGTGCCAGCAGTTCACCGACCGGATACACCTTC. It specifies CASSSPTGYTF.

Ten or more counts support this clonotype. The CDR3 is CASSHRLGTDTQYF. DNA of the CDR3: TGTGCCAGCAGTCACCGACTAGGCACAGATACGCAGTATTTT. The genes are TRBV6-4 and TRBJ2-3, with D possibly matching TRBD2 (6 bases). V lost 5 bases to trimming and J lost 1 base, with 10 bases between them. CDR1 is MRHNA and CDR2 is SNTAGT in the germline V gene. The CDR3 runs 14 residues.

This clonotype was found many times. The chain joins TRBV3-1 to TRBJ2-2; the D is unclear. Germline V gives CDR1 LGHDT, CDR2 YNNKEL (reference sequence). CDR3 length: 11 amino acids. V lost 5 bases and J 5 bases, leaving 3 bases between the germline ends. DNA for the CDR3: TGTGCCAGCAGCTTAACCGGGGAGCTGTTTTTT. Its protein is CASSLTGELFF.

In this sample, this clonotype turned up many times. CDR3: CASGLYRTSGGAWEQFF. Written as DNA, the CDR3 is TGTGCTAGTGGTTTGTACAGGACTAGCGGGGGGGCATGGGAGCAGTTCTTC. The chain employs TRBV12-5 and TRBJ2-1; 15 bases are shared with TRBD2. Germline loops: CDR1 LGHNT, CDR2 FRNRAP. The length of the CDR3 is 17 residues. With V trimmed by 2 bases and J by 10 bases, 9 bases remained unmatched.

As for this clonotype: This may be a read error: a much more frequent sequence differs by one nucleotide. The CDR3 DNA follows: TGTGTCAGCAGCTTAGAGAGAGGGTTAAACTATGGCTACCCCTTC. This sequence encodes CVSSLERGLNYGYPF. The chain uses TRBV7-2 and TRBJ1-2; no reliable D call. Germline CDR1 SGHTA, CDR2 FQGNSA. The CDR3 totals 15 residues.

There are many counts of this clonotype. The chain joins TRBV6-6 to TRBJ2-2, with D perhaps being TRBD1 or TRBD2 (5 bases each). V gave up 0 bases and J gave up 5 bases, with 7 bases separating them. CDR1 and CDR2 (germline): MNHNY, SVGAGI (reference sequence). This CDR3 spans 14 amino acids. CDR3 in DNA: TGTGCCAGCAGTTACTCGAGGGGTACCGGGGAGCTGTTTTTT. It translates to CASSYSRGTGELFF.

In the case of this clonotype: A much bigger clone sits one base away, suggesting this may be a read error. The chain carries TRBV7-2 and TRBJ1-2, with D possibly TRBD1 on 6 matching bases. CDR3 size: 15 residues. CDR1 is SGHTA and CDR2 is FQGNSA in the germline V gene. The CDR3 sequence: CASSLRDIATYGYPF. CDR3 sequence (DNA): TGTGCCAGCAGCCTCCGGGACATCGCGACCTATGGCTACCCCTTC.

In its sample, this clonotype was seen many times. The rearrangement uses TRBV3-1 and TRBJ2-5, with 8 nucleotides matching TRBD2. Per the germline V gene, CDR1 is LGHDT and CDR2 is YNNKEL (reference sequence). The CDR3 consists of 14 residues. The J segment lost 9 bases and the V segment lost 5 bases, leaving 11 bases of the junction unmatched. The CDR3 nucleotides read TGTGCCAGCAGCAGGTTGACTAGCGTCCAGGCCCAGTACTTC. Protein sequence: CASSRLTSVQAQYF.

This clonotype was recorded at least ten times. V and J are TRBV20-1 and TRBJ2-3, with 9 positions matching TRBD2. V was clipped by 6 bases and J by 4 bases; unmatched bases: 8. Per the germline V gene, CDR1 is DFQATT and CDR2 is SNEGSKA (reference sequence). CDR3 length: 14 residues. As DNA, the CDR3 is TGCAGTGCGATGCGGGGGGGGCAGGCAGATACGCAGTATTTT. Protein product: CSAMRGGQADTQYF.

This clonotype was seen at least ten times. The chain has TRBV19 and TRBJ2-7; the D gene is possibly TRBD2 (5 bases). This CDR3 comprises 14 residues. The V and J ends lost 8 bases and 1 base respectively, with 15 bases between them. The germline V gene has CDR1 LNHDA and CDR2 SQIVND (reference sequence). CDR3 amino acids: CASRPGFGSYEQYF. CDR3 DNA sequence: TGTGCCAGTCGACCGGGATTTGGATCCTACGAGCAGTACTTC.

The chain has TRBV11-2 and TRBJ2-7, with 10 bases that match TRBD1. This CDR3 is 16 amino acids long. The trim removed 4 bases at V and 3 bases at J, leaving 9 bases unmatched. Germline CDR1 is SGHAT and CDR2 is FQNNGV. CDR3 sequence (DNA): TGTGCCAGCAGCTCGCCGGGACAGGGGCCAGGCTACGAGCAGTACGTC. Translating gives CASSSPGQGPGYEQYV.

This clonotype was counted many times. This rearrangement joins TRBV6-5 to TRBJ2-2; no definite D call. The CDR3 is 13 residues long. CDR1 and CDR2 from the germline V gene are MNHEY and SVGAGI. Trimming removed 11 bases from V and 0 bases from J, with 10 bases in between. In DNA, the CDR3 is TGTGCCGTCCATCCCGCGAACACCGGGGAGCTGTTTTTT. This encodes CAVHPANTGELFF.